This TCR beta chain was recorded in a study of blood T cell repertoires in COVID-19. Clinical history reported by participants formed the basis on which cohorts were assigned. The junction had 6 bases not matched to a gene; V was cut back by 3 bases and J by 0 bases. The CDR3 spans 17 residues. In the authors' workflow: Using reference gene primer amplification, nucleated cell counts were estimated. Clones were read by immunoSEQ multiplex PCR, and TCRdb kept only the in-frame ones, dropping some. V, J and clone size derive from that table, while D and trimming were established from the DNA sequence. Of 180,000 or so clones detected, roughly 83% appear once; the ten largest clones hold 13%.

Sequencing was performed on PBMCs or T cells enriched from blood (not recorded which). The J gene is TRBJ1-6, the V gene TRBV5-7; 7 bases align to TRBD1. TRBV5-7 is identified as an open reading frame with a role that is uncertain. This receptor was identified in a woman between 55 and 75 years old who had recovered from COVID-19. The CDR3 coding sequence is TGTGCCAGCAGCTGGACGGGACAGTCCTCCTATAATTCACCCCTCCACTTT. Translation: CASSWTGQSSYNSPLHF.